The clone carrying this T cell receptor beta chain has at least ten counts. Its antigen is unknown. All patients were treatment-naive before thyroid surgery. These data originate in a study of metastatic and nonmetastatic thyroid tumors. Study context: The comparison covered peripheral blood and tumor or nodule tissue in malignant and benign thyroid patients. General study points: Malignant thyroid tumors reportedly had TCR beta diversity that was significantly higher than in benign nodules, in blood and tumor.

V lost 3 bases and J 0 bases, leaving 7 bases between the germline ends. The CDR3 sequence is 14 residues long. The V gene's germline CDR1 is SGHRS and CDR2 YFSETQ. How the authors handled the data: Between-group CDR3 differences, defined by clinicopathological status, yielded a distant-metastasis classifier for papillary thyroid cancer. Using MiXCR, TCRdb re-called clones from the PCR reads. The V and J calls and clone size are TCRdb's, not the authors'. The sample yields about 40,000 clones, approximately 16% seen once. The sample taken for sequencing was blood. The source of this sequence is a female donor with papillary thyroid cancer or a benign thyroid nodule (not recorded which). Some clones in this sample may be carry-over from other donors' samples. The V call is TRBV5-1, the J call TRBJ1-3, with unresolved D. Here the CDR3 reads CASSSDISGNTIYF. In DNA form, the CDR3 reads TGCGCCAGCAGCTCGGATATCTCTGGAAACACCATATATTTT.